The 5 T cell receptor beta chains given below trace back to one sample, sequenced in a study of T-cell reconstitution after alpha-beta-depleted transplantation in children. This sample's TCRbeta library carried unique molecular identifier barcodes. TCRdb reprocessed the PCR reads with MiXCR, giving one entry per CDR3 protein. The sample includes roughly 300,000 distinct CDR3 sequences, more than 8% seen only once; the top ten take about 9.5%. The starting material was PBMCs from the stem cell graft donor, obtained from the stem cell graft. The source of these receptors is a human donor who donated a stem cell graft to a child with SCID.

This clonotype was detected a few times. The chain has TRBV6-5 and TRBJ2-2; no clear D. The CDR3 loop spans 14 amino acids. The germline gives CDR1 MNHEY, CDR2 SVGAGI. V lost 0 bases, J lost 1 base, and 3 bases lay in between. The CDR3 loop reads CASSYSGNTGELFF. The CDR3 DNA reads TGTGCCAGCAGTTACTCGGGGAACACCGGGGAGCTGTTTTTT.

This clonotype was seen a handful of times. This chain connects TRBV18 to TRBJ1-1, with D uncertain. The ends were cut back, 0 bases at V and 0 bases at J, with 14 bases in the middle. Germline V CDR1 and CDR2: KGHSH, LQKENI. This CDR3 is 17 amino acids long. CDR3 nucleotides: TGTGCCAGCTCACCACCGAGAGAGACAAGGGTGAACACTGAAGCTTTCTTT. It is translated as CASSPPRETRVNTEAFF.

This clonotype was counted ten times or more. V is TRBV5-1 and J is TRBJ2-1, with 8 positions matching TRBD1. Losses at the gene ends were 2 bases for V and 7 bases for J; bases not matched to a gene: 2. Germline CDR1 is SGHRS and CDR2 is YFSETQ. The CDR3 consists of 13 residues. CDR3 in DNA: TGCGCCAGCAGCTTCGACAGGGGAAATGAGCAGTTCTTC. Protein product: CASSFDRGNEQFF.

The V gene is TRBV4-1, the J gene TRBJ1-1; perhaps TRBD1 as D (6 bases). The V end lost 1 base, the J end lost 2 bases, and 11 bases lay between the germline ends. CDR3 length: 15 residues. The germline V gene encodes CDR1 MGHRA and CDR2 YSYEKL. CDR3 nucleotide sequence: TGCGCCAGCAGCCAAGTAGCGGGGGCCAACACTGAAGCTTTCTTT. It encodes CASSQVAGANTEAFF.

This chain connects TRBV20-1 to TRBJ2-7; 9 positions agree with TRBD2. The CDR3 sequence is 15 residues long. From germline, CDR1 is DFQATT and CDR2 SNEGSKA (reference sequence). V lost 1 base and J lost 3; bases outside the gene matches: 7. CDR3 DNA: TGCAGTGCTAGAGCCGGGACTAGCATACTCTACGAGCAGTACTTC. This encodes CSARAGTSILYEQYF.